The T cell receptor (beta chain) described here comes from a study of T cells in pancreatic ductal adenocarcinoma. The selected patients with pancreatic ductal adenocarcinoma had surgery but no neoadjuvant therapy. The CDR3 extends over 13 amino acids. The germline V gene encodes CDR1 MNHEY and CDR2 SVGAGI. Trimming took 6 bases from V and 6 from J; bases not matched to a gene: 7. Regarding the study as a whole: No significant tumor-blood clonality difference; means were about 0.11 and 0.072. Compared with tumor, blood showed more total productive templates and roughly 8-fold more clonotypes.

Details on this clone: The antigen is undetermined.

Assay: immunoSEQ multiplex PCR; the TCRdb copy retains only in-frame clones and omits some. The table has over 15,000 clones, roughly 90% seen once; the top ten hold 0.94%. Source material: PBMCs. The TCR originated in a human donor with pancreatic ductal adenocarcinoma. The rearrangement joins TRBV6-5 to TRBJ2-7; 8 nucleotides match TRBD1. In nucleotides, the CDR3 is TGTGCCAGCAGCAATGCAGGGGGCCTCGAGCAGTACTTC. Translated, it gives CASSNAGGLEQYF.